This is a list of T cell receptor beta chains from one sample in a study of PD-1 blockade in mismatch repair-deficient tumors. The method was immunoSEQ multiplex PCR; TCRdb's version includes in-frame clones alone and lacks a portion of them. The table has some 110,000 clones, over 65% seen once. The sequencing used peripheral blood, collected more than 58 weeks after starting pembrolizumab. These TCRs come from an adult with mismatch repair-deficient cancer. CDR3s include the opening cysteine and the closing phenylalanine or tryptophan. The D gene is left open where the match is weak. Some rows have no size entry. The others give once, few or many, or a class for an expanded clone.

size | D | J | V | DNA | CDR3
many | NA | TRBJ2-1 | TRBV9 | TGTGCCAGCAGCGTAAGCGAGGTCAATGAGCAGTTCTTC | CASSVSEVNEQFF
NA | NA | TRBJ2-7 | TRBV7-2 | TGTGCCAGCAGCCCCCTCGGCTACGAGCAGTACTTC | CASSPLGYEQYF
NA | TRBD1 | TRBJ2-7 | TRBV27 | TGTGCCAGCAGTTCCCTGACCGGGACAGGGAGCGAGCAGTACTTC | CASSSLTGTGSEQYF
NA | NA | TRBJ1-1 | TRBV9 | TGTGCCAGCAGCAGGGGACCAGGGGCGAGCACTGAAGCTTTCTTT | CASSRGPGASTEAFF
NA | NA | TRBJ2-5 | TRBV5-6 | TGTGCCAGCAGCTTTGCCGAAGAGACCCAGTACTTC | CASSFAEETQYF
NA | NA | TRBJ2-1 | TRBV6-1 | TGTGCCAGCAGTGGTCCATTCCGGGCTCGGGGGTACAATGAGCAGTTCTTC | CASSGPFRARGYNEQFF
NA | TRBD2 | TRBJ2-1 | TRBV5-1 | TGCGCCAGCAGCTTCCTAGGAGCGGGAGGGCCGAATAATGAGCAGTTCTTC | CASSFLGAGGPNNEQFF
few | NA | TRBJ1-1 | TRBV6-6 | TGTGCCGCCAACCCGAGCCTCATGAACACTGAAGCTTTCTTT | CAANPSLMNTEAFF
NA | TRBD2 | TRBJ2-3 | TRBV11-2 | TGTGCCAGCAGCTTCTCGGGAGGAGGCACAGATACGCAGTATTTT | CASSFSGGGTDTQYF
NA | NA | TRBJ2-7 | TRBV18 | TGTGCCAGCTCACCACTCCGGGACTACGAGCAGTACTTC | CASSPLRDYEQYF
NA | NA | TRBJ2-7 | TRBV5-3 | TGCGCCAGCAGCCCCCAGGGAGAGGACGAGCAGTACTTC | CASSPQGEDEQYF